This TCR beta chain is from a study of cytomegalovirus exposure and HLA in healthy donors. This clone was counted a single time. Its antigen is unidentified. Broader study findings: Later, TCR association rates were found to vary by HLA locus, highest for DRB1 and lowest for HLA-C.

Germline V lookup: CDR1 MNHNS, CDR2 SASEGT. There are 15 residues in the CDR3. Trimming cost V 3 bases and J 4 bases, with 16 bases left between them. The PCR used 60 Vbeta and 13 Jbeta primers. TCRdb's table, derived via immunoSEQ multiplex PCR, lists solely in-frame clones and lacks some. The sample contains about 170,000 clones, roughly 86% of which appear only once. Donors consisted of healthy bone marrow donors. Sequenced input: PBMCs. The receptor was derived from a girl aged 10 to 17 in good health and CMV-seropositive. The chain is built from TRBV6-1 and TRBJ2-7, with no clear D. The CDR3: CASSDVDKMGYEQYF. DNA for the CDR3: TGTGCCAGCAGTGATGTTGACAAAATGGGTTACGAGCAGTACTTC.